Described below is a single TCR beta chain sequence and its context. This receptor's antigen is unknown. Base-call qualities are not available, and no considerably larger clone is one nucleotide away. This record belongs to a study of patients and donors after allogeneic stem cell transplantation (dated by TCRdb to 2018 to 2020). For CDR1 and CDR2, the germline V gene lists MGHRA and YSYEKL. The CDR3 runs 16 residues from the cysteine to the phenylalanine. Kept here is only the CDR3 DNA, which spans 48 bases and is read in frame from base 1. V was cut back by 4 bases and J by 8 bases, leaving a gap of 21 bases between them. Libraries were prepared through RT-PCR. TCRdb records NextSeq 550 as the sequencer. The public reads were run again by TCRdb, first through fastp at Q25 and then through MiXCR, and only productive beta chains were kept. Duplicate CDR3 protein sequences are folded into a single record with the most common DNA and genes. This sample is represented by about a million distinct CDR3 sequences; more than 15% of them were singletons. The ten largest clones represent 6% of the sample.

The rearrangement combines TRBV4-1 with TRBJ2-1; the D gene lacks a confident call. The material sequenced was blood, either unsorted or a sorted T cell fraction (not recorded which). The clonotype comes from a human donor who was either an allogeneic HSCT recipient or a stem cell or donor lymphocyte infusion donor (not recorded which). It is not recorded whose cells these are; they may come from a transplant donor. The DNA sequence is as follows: TGCGCCAGCAGCCTTGCAGGTTCTTCGGGTTTGGATGAGCAGTTCTTC. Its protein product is CASSLAGSSGLDEQFF.